This note documents a single T cell receptor (beta chain) sequence. V was clipped by 2 bases and J by 5 bases; unmatched bases: 19. This CDR3 spans 19 amino acids. The germline V gene encodes CDR1 MRHNA and CDR2 SNTAGT. This record comes from a study of PD-1 blockade in mismatch repair-deficient tumors. Using immunoSEQ multiplex PCR, the repertoire was profiled, and TCRdb retains in-frame clones only, with some absent. This table has around 40,000 clones, roughly 81% appearing once. This sequence joins TRBV6-4 and TRBJ2-5; 8 nucleotides agree with TRBD2. This sequence originates from an adult with mismatch repair-deficient cancer. The sequenced sample was peripheral blood, obtained 76 weeks after starting pembrolizumab. The CDR3 sequence is CASSDAKPLAVEGRETQYF. The CDR3 nucleotides are TGTGCCAGCAGTGACGCTAAACCACTAGCGGTCGAGGGCCGGGAGACCCAGTACTTC.